The clone carrying this T cell receptor beta chain occurred once. Its antigen is currently unknown. This sample was taken from a study of cytomegalovirus exposure and HLA in healthy donors. Findings and limits, study-wide: By a later analysis, the bulk of CMV-associated TCR beta chains appeared HLA-restricted. Rarity held for most TCR sequences, but there were some public TCRs that occurred in many donors.

Use of 60 Vbeta and 13 Jbeta primers characterized the PCR. The table came from immunoSEQ multiplex PCR; TCRdb's copy has only in-frame clones and leaves some out. The table includes about 69,000 clones, 75% to 80% detected once. The CDR3 runs 15 residues. Trimming removed 1 base from V and 2 bases from J, with 10 bases in between. The germline V gene has CDR1 MRHNA and CDR2 SNTAGT. The rearrangement joins TRBV6-4 to TRBJ2-3, with D maybe TRBD2 (6 bases). Source material: PBMCs. This receptor was obtained from a man between 18 and 29 years old in good health and CMV-seronegative. Written as DNA, the CDR3 is TGTGCCAGCAGTGACTGGGGGGACTCCACAGATACGCAGTATTTT. It codes for CASSDWGDSTDTQYF.